Listed below are T cell receptor beta chains from one sample, sequenced in a study of response to subunit inactivated influenza vaccine. One entry per CDR3 protein results from TCRdb running MiXCR on the RT-PCR reads. This sample has around 750,000 distinct CDR3 sequences, with about 20% found just once. The source was PBMCs from blood, collected about 5 days after vaccination. Receptor source: a man aged 45-65 years who received an inactivated influenza vaccine. CDR3s include the opening cysteine and the closing phenylalanine or tryptophan. A D gene is named only where the DNA matches it firmly. Clone size is stated in some rows and not others, as once, few, many or a class when expanded.

J: TRBJ2-4
size: .
V: TRBV6-1
D: TRBD1
DNA: TGTGCCAGCAGTCGTCACAGGGGAGAGGCCAAAAACATTCAGTACTTC
CDR3: CASSRHRGEAKNIQYF

J: TRBJ2-7
size: few
V: TRBV6-6
D: .
DNA: TGTGCCAGCAGTTATCCCCGGCAGACAGCGGCGAACTTC
CDR3: CASSYPRQTAANF

J: TRBJ1-2
size: .
V: TRBV28
D: .
DNA: TGTGCCAGCAGCTCCGAGGCCTACCATGGCTACACCTTC
CDR3: CASSSEAYHGYTF

J: TRBJ2-1
size: .
V: TRBV5-1
D: .
DNA: TGCGCCAGCAGCTTAGACGTTCGGTCCTACAATGAGCAGTTCTTC
CDR3: CASSLDVRSYNEQFF

J: TRBJ2-1
size: many
V: TRBV28
D: .
DNA: TGTGCCAGCAGGGCGGGCGGGCCCTCCTACAATGAGCAGTTCTTC
CDR3: CASRAGGPSYNEQFF

J: TRBJ2-1
size: .
V: TRBV6-2/TRBV6-3
D: TRBD2
DNA: TGTGCCAGCAGGGACGGACTAGTCGATAATAGTGAGCAGTTCTTC
CDR3: CASRDGLVDNSEQFF

J: TRBJ2-1
size: .
V: TRBV18
D: TRBD1
DNA: TGTGCCAGCTCCACGGGACAGATCAATGAGCAGTTCTTC
CDR3: CASSTGQINEQFF

J: TRBJ2-5
size: .
V: TRBV20-1
D: .
DNA: TGCAGTGCTAGAGATCGATTACAGCCTGGGAGGGAGACCCAGTACTTC
CDR3: CSARDRLQPGRETQYF

J: TRBJ2-5
size: .
V: TRBV12-3/TRBV12-4
D: TRBD2
DNA: TGTGCCAGCAGGGAGGGAGGGTTTCAAGAGACCCAGTACTTC
CDR3: CASREGGFQETQYF

J: TRBJ2-2
size: .
V: TRBV5-1
D: TRBD1
DNA: TGCGCCAGCAGCTTGGCCTTGACAGGGGGCCTTACCGGGGAGCTGTTTTTT
CDR3: CASSLALTGGLTGELFF

J: TRBJ2-7
size: .
V: TRBV2
D: .
DNA: TGTGCCAGCAGACGTATGGCGGTAACCTACGAGCAGTACTTC
CDR3: CASRRMAVTYEQYF